Described below is a single TCR beta chain sequence and its context. Its antigen is as yet unknown. V lost 6 bases and J lost 7, with 22 bases in between. The CDR3 spans 15 residues. Germline V gives CDR1 MNHEY, CDR2 SVGEGT. Treatment of the sample: approximately 9-day PBMC culture with coronavirus spike peptide pools or control peptides (ViraFEST assay). Positive SARS-CoV-2 PCR tests in convalescent patients dated from March to December 2020, pre-Alpha, Beta and Delta. The assay that was used to sequence DNA from cultured CD4+ T cells was the Oncomine TCR Beta short-read assay. MiXCR was run by TCRdb on the PCR reads, yielding one entry per CDR3 protein. This sample has under 9,000 distinct CDR3 sequences, with approximately 56% found just once. This sample is part of a study of vaccination and CD4 T cells after COVID-19. Notes on the study in general: Sampling was limited to relatively few convalescent patients, with no early post-infection timepoints studied. The appearance of a median about 86% of reactive clones in convalescent patients occurred only post-vaccination.

The TCR comes from a human donor with COVID-19. The chain has TRBV6-2 or TRBV6-3 and TRBJ2-7; D is possibly TRBD1 or TRBD2 (5 bases each). The material was cultured CD4+ T cells from blood, obtained after SARS-CoV-2 vaccination. Here the CDR3 reads CASRPTGTAHREQYF. As DNA, the CDR3 is TGTGCCAGCAGGCCCACGGGGACGGCGCATCGGGAGCAGTACTTC.